These 20 T cell receptor beta chains were all obtained from the same sample, sequenced in a study of vaccination effects on CD4 cells after COVID-19. Sequencing was performed with immunoSEQ multiplex PCR; in TCRdb, only in-frame clones are kept and a portion is missing. Of approximately 78,000 clones in the sample, approximately 82% were seen once. No antigen is known for these receptors. CD4+ T cells specific for antigen were expanded with viral peptide pools by the ViraFEST assay before sequencing. With more than 9 days of culture completed, CD4+ T cells were isolated. Each participant was administered two doses of either the BNT162b2 or the mRNA-1273 vaccine. The input for sequencing was CD4+ T cells from PBMCs cultured with HCoV-229E spike peptides, taken after COVID-19 vaccination. The receptors were gathered from a human donor who received a COVID-19 vaccine.

The chain joins TRBV7-9 to TRBJ1-4, with D possibly matching TRBD1 (5 bases). The CDR3 contains 15 residues. Germline V gene sequence: CDR1 SEHNR, CDR2 FQNEAQ (reference sequence). V lost 7 bases to trimming and J lost 3 bases, with 15 bases between them. This chain's CDR3 is CASIGGVGPNEKLFF. Written as DNA, the CDR3 is TGTGCCAGCATAGGAGGGGTAGGCCCTAATGAAAAACTGTTTTTT. The variable domain in full, completed from reference TRBV7-9 and TRBJ1-4, reads DTGVSQNPRHKITKRGQNVTFRCDPISEHNRLYWYRQTLGQGPEFLTYFQNEAQLEKSRLLSDRFSAERPKGSFSTLEIQRTEQGDSAMYLCASIGGVGPNEKLFFGSGTQLSVL.

This clone was counted once. The CDR3 nucleotides are TGCGCCAGCAGCTTAGACACGACTAACACCGGGGAGCTGTTTTTT. It codes for CASSLDTTNTGELFF. This chain connects TRBV5-1 to TRBJ2-2; no clear D gene. Germline V lookup: CDR1 SGHRS, CDR2 YFSETQ. This CDR3 has 15 amino acids. With 2 bases removed from V and 2 bases from J, the gap between germline ends came to 10 bases.

V and J are TRBV4-1 and TRBJ1-1; tentative D call: TRBD1 (5 bases). CDR1 is MGHRA, CDR2 YSYEKL, per germline. Deletions cut 3 bases from V and 5 bases from J, with 16 bases between. There are 15 residues in the CDR3. CDR3 DNA sequence: TGCGCCAGCAGCCAGCCCACCGTGGGGCGGACTGAAGCTTTCTTT. Translated: CASSQPTVGRTEAFF.

This clone was seen more than once but under ten times. The chain links TRBV24-1 to TRBJ1-4; D remains ambiguous. V lost 9 bases and J lost 8, with 18 bases in between. CDR1 and CDR2 from the germline V gene are KGHDR and SFDVKD. The CDR3 runs to 14 residues. CDR3 region: CATSSAGLNEKLFF. The CDR3 DNA follows: TGTGCCACCTCCAGCGCGGGATTAAACGAAAAACTGTTTTTT.

V and J are TRBV9 and TRBJ1-1; perhaps TRBD1 as D (6 bases). This CDR3 comprises 14 residues. Germline V gene lookup returns CDR1 SGDLS and CDR2 YYNGEE. With 4 bases removed from V and 0 bases from J, the gap between germline ends came to 10 bases. The CDR3 bases are TGTGCCAGCAGCCCTCGGACAGTGAACACTGAAGCTTTCTTT. Amino acids: CASSPRTVNTEAFF. The entire variable domain, with the rest obtained from reference TRBV9 and TRBJ1-1, is as follows: DSGVTQTPKHLITATGQRVTLRCSPRSGDLSVYWYQQSLDQGLQFLIQYYNGEERAKGNILERFSAQQFPDLHSELNLSSLELGDSALYFCASSPRTVNTEAFFGQGTRLTVV.

The chain recombines TRBV6-5 with TRBJ2-6; tentative D call: TRBD1 (6 bases). Trimming left V 6 bases short and J 3 bases short, with 12 bases between. From germline, CDR1 is MNHEY and CDR2 SVGAGI. The length of the CDR3 is 15 residues. For the CDR3, the DNA is TGTGCCAGCAGGGCAGGGGATCATGGGGCCAACGTCCTGACTTTC. It encodes CASRAGDHGANVLTF.

The chain combines TRBV6-5 with TRBJ2-3, with 10 bases lining up with TRBD2. The J segment lost 7 bases and the V segment lost 7 bases, leaving 11 bases of the junction unmatched. Germline values: CDR1 MNHEY, CDR2 SVGAGI. The length of the CDR3 is 15 residues. CDR3 DNA: TGTGCCAGCAAGGGGCTTGGACTAGCGGCTAATACGCAGTATTTT. Protein: CASKGLGLAANTQYF.

The chain links TRBV10-3 to TRBJ1-5, with D perhaps TRBD1 (5 bases). V was cut by 4 bases and J by 8 bases, with 12 bases left in between. Germline CDR1 ENHRY, CDR2 SYGVKD. The CDR3 runs 13 residues. Here the CDR3 reads CAISVGREEPQHF. The CDR3 nucleotides are TGTGCCATCAGTGTAGGCAGGGAGGAGCCCCAGCATTTT.

The chain carries TRBV7-9 and TRBJ1-5; 11 nucleotides match TRBD1. J was trimmed by 3 bases and V by 5 bases; bases with no gene match: 6. CDR1 SEHNR and CDR2 FQNEAQ come from the germline V gene (reference sequence). The CDR3 is 16 amino acids. As DNA, the CDR3 is TGTGCCAGCAGCCTATGGACAGGGGGCTTCAATCAGCCCCAGCATTTT. Its translation is CASSLWTGGFNQPQHF.

V and J are TRBV6-2 or TRBV6-3 and TRBJ2-7, with D tentatively TRBD1 or TRBD2 (5 bases each). V lost 0 bases and J lost 4, with 13 bases in between. CDR3 length: 15 residues. CDR1 is MNHEY and CDR2 is SVGEGT in the germline V gene. CDR3 amino acids: CASSYSRGPGYEQYV. The CDR3 bases are TGTGCCAGCAGTTACTCTCGGGGCCCAGGGTACGAGCAGTACGTC.

V is TRBV11-2 and J is TRBJ2-7; D is uncertain. Germline CDR1 is SGHAT and CDR2 is FQNNGV. The CDR3 has 12 residues. V lost 3 bases to trimming and J lost 4 bases, with 7 bases between them. CDR3 residues: CASSFWFYEQYV. For the CDR3, the DNA is TGTGCCAGCAGCTTCTGGTTTTACGAGCAGTACGTC.

The chain recombines TRBV3-1 (or the pseudogene TRBV3-2) with TRBJ2-5, with 8 bases identical to TRBD1. The germline CDR1 and CDR2 sequences are LGHDT and YNNKEL (reference sequence). CDR3 length: 23 amino acids. The ends lost 6 bases at V and 3 bases at J; junction bases unmatched: 33. Here the CDR3 reads CASRPIGQGSPRTGGSRKETQYF. DNA of the CDR3: TGTGCCAGCAGACCTATAGGACAGGGTTCACCTCGAACCGGGGGTAGCCGAAAAGAGACCCAGTACTTC.

This chain uses TRBV10-3 with TRBJ2-2, with a possible D match to TRBD2 (7 bases). Trimming cost V 2 bases and J 4 bases, with 11 bases left between them. The CDR3 length is 15 residues. CDR1 is ENHRY and CDR2 is SYGVKD in the germline V gene. The CDR3 nucleotides are TGTGCCATCAGTGAGAGGGCGGGGGCCACCGGGGAGCTGTTTTTT. Its translation is CAISERAGATGELFF.

The rearrangement joins TRBV11-2 to TRBJ1-1; D is undetermined. V shed 3 bases and J shed 5 bases, with 13 bases lying between them. The CDR3 length is 14 residues. From germline, CDR1 is SGHAT and CDR2 FQNNGV. The CDR3 nucleotides read TGTGCCAGCAGCTTGCTAACGGGTGGGACTGAAGCTTTCTTT. Its protein is CASSLLTGGTEAFF.

V gene TRBV7-8 combines with J gene TRBJ1-1; D gene ambiguous. Germline assignment: CDR1 SGHVS and CDR2 FQNEAQ. CDR3 length: 16 amino acids. V lost 2 bases to trimming and J lost 0 bases, with 13 bases between them. The CDR3 region has the DNA TGTGCCAGCAGCTTAACAAGAAGAGGAGTGAACACTGAAGCTTTCTTT. It specifies CASSLTRRGVNTEAFF.

This rearrangement joins TRBV4-3 to TRBJ1-2, with D unclear. Trimming removed 3 bases at V and 5 bases at J, with 22 bases between. This CDR3 is 17 amino acids long. Looked up from germline, CDR1 is LGHNA and CDR2 is YSLEER. The CDR3, as DNA: TGCGCCAGCAGCCAGACTCTGTTTAACCCCGAACCTTATGGCTACACCTTC. This translates into CASSQTLFNPEPYGYTF.

This chain joins TRBV18 and TRBJ2-1, with D unresolved. V was cut by 2 bases and J by 5 bases, with 7 bases left in between. This CDR3 is 13 amino acids long. Looked up from germline, CDR1 is KGHSH and CDR2 is LQKENI. CDR3 nucleotide sequence: TGTGCCAGCTCACCAGGTAGCAACAATGAGCAGTTCTTC. Translation: CASSPGSNNEQFF.

The V and J genes are TRBV4-1 and TRBJ1-2; TRBD1 agrees at 9 bases. Trimming took 3 bases from V and 5 from J; bases not matched to a gene: 16. CDR1 MGHRA and CDR2 YSYEKL come from the germline V gene. This CDR3 has 18 residues. The CDR3 is CASSHPGRTGANLYGYTF. The CDR3, as DNA: TGCGCCAGCAGCCACCCCGGCAGGACAGGGGCTAACCTATATGGCTACACCTTC.

This chain's CDR3 is CASSLGLLGGDYGYTF. Here the CDR3 DNA reads TGCGCCAGCAGCTTGGGGCTACTAGGGGGCGACTATGGCTACACCTTC. The V gene is TRBV5-1, the J gene TRBJ1-2, with 7 positions matching TRBD1. Trimming took 0 bases from V and 3 from J; bases not matched to a gene: 8. The CDR3 loop spans 16 amino acids. Germline CDR1 reads SGHRS; CDR2 reads YFSETQ.

This rearrangement joins TRBV11-2 to TRBJ2-3; 9 nucleotides line up with TRBD1. Germline assignment: CDR1 SGHAT and CDR2 FQNNGV. There are 18 residues in the CDR3. Germline trimming cut 1 base from V and 3 bases from J; bases unmatched to any gene: 11. The CDR3, as DNA: TGTGCCAGCAGCTTAGCCCGGTGGGGGACAGGGATGACAGATACGCAGTATTTT. This codes for CASSLARWGTGMTDTQYF.